The entry below gives a single T cell receptor beta chain sequence along with its context. The germline CDR1 and CDR2 sequences are LGHNA and YNFKEQ. The V and J ends lost 1 base and 5 bases, in that order; junction bases with no gene match: 6. There are 16 residues in the CDR3. The data derive from a study of blood T cell repertoires in COVID-19. Study-wide context: The cDNA or gDNA used as material had been derived from T cells, B-cell-depleted T cells, or PBMCs.

Profiled with immunoSEQ multiplex PCR; TCRdb holds only in-frame clones, not every one. Of some 330,000 clones in the sample, around 84% are singletons; the top ten hold approximately 4.1%. Enrollees, about 18 to 90 years old, lived in 24 US areas. Cohort assignment relied on participant-reported clinical history. Sequenced: PBMCs or T cells enriched from blood (not recorded which). This clonotype originated in a man in his thirties or forties who had recovered from COVID-19. The chain uses TRBV4-2 and TRBJ2-3; 10 bases are shared with TRBD2. CDR3 DNA: TGTGCCAGCAGCCAAGTTCAGGCTAGCGGGAGAGATACGCAGTATTTT. This translates into CASSQVQASGRDTQYF.